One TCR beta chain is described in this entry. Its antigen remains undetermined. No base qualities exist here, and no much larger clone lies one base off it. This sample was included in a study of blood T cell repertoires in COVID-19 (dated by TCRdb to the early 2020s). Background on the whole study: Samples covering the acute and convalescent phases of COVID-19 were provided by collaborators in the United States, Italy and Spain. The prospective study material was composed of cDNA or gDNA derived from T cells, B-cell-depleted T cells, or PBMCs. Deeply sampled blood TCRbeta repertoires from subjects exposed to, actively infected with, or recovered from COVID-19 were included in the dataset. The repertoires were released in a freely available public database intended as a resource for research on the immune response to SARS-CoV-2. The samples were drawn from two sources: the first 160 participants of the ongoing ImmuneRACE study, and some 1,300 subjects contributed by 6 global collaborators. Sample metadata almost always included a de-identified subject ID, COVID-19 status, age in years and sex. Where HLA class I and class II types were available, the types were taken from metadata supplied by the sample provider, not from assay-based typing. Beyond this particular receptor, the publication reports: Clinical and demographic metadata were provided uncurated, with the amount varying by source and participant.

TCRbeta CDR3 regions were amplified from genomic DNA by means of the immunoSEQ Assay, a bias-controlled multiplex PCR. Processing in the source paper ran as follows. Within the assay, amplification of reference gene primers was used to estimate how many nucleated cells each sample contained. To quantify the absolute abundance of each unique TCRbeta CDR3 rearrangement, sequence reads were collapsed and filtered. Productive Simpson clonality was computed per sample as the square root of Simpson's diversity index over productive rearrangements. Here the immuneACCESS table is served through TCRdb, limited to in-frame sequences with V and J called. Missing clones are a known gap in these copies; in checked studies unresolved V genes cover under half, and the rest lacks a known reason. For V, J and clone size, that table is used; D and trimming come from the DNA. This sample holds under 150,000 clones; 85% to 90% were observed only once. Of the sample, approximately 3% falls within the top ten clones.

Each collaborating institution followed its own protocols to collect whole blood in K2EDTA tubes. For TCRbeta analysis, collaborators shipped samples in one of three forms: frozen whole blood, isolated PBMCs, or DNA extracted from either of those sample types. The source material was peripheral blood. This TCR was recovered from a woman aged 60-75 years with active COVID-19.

The CDR3 sequence is CASSPLARGLNTEAFF. The sequenced DNA: TGTGCCAGCTCACCACTGGCCAGGGGGCTGAACACTGAAGCTTTCTTT. The rearrangement joined TRBV18 to TRBJ1-1; the junction holds 8 bases that match TRBD1. The CDR3 numbers 16 residues from cysteine through phenylalanine. The kept DNA is CDR3 alone, 48 bases in frame from the first base. For CDR1 and CDR2, the germline V gene lists KGHSH and LQKENI. V has 1 base trimmed and J has 0 bases trimmed; junction bases matching no gene number 4. Reference TRBV18 and TRBJ1-1 proteins supply the regions before and after the CDR3; the full variable domain is: NAGVMQNPRHLVRRRGQEARLRCSPMKGHSHVYWYRQLPEEGLKFMVYLQKENIIDESGMPKERFSAEFPKEGPSILRIQQVVRGDSAAYFCASSPLARGLNTEAFFGQGTRLTVV.